The TCR beta chain described here comes from a study of graft-versus-host responses after intestinal transplantation (dated by TCRdb to the early 2020s). With respect to the entire study: The transplants that recipients received were multivisceral, liver-intestinal, or isolated intestinal. After intestinal transplantation, graft-versus-host and host-versus-graft alloreactive T cell clones in the graft, circulation and bone marrow were tracked using bulk TCR-beta CDR3 sequencing. A peak of at least 4% donor T cells among recipient peripheral blood mononuclear cells was the definition used for donor T cell macrochimerism. Alloreactive clones were identified by sequencing pre-transplant mixed lymphocyte reaction products and comparing these products with unstimulated pre-transplant donor and recipient T cells. All recipients received anti-thymocyte globulin induction followed by maintenance tacrolimus and steroids for around 3 years. The cohort enrolled 24 intestinal transplant recipients, one of whom was a retransplant, and 3 patients without pretransplant specimens were excluded. Rather than being sequenced by the commercial service, samples from a few later patients were sequenced in-house on an Illumina MiSeq and processed with MiXCR. The study at large found these results: In patients with donor T cell macrochimerism, the allografts had high GvH to HvG T cell clonal ratios. Early after transplant, peak levels of circulating GvH clones were found to be associated with declines in HvG clones. GvH clones were detected in recipient bone marrow, and some of these GvH clones were observed earlier in ileal mucosa or blood, consistent with an intestinal mucosal origin. The relatively low number and heterogeneity of intestinal transplant patients limited the conclusions.

Via the germline V gene, CDR1 is MGHRA and CDR2 YSYEKL. From cysteine to phenylalanine, the CDR3 is 18 amino acids long. Only the CDR3 region is kept as DNA, spanning 54 bases read in frame from base 1. V ends up 1 base short and J 5 bases short, with an unmatched junction base count of 12. The library was generated by the immunoSEQ multiplex PCR assay. For most patients, genomic DNA was isolated using the Qiagen DNeasy Blood and Tissue Kit and was shipped frozen to Adaptive Biotechnologies for TCR sequencing. High-throughput TCR-beta CDR3 sequencing of genomic DNA from most patients was performed by Adaptive Biotechnologies. In the original analysis: Adaptive's ImmunoSEQ software was the source of the TCR sequencing data for about 18 patients, while a few other patients were processed with MiXCR and VDJtools. CD4 versus CD8 sorting errors were corrected by removing sequences found in both subsets at a frequency ratio below 5:1. Because the origin of CDR3 nucleotide sequences shared between donor and recipient could not be assigned, those sequences were removed. At least 2-fold expansion over unstimulated cells and a minimum CFSE-low frequency of 0.002% (template counts) or 0.001% (read counts) were required for clones to be classified as alloreactive. Clones were considered mappable if detected in sequenced pre-transplant spleen, lymph node, or MLR CFSE-low populations of the donor or recipient. The cumulative frequency of alloreactive clones was calculated as a percentage of all sequences, weighted by copy number. Here the immuneACCESS table is served through TCRdb, limited to in-frame sequences with V and J called. Missing clones are a known gap in these copies; in checked studies unresolved V genes cover under half, and the rest lacks a known reason. The DNA gave D and trimming, while V, J and clone size come from that table. This sample comprises around 67,000 clones, around 89% of them detected only once. The top ten clonotypes cover 4% of the sample.

What this sample's time point label stands for: cells obtained before transplantation from donor or recipient. CD3+CD4+ and CD3+CD8+ populations were FACS-sorted from unstimulated pre-transplant donor and recipient cells taken from spleen or lymph nodes. Points on this clone: Its antigen remains undetermined. One base away there is no much larger clone; base qualities are not given.

This specimen consisted of unstimulated CD8+ T cells sorted from spleen or lymph node cells, obtained before transplant. The receptor chain draws on TRBV4-1 and TRBJ2-5; 11 of the junction bases match TRBD2. The origin of this receptor is a human donor who was the organ donor for an intestinal transplant. The DNA sequence follows: TGCGCCAGCAGCCAAGGGCTCCTAGCGGGGGGCCAACGCGAGACCCAGTACTTC. Its product reads: CASSQGLLAGGQRETQYF.